A single sample is the source of the 21 T cell receptor beta chains below, sequenced in a study of cytomegalovirus exposure and HLA in healthy donors. Primers for the PCR totalled 60 Vbeta and 13 Jbeta. The assay was immunoSEQ multiplex PCR, and TCRdb's table has in-frame clones only and misses some. The table shows roughly 130,000 clones, with roughly 66% occurring only once. Sequenced input: PBMCs. The receptors originated from a woman aged 55-70 years in good health and CMV-seronegative.

This clone has more than one count but fewer than ten. The rearrangement uses TRBV10-3 and TRBJ1-5, with D unresolved. Germline CDR1 reads ENHRY; CDR2 reads SYGVKD. The CDR3 has 15 amino acids. Trimming pared 3 bases from V and 0 bases from J, leaving 9 bases between. CDR3 bases: TGTGCCATCAGTGATGGGGAGGGTAGCAATCAGCCCCAGCATTTT. It codes for CAISDGEGSNQPQHF.

The rearrangement joins TRBV5-4 to TRBJ1-2, with 8 bases fitting TRBD1. Germline V lookup: CDR1 SGHNT, CDR2 YYREEE (reference sequence). CDR3 length equals 14 residues. The V and J ends lost 4 bases and 2 bases, in that order; junction bases with no gene match: 4. The CDR3 loop reads CASSPRDRNYGYTF. In nucleotides, the CDR3 is TGTGCCAGCAGCCCTCGGGACAGGAACTATGGCTACACCTTC.

The J gene is TRBJ2-2, the V gene TRBV14; D is uncertain. The V gene's germline CDR1 is SGHDN and CDR2 FVKESK. V lost 3 bases to trimming and J lost 5 bases, with 10 bases between them. The CDR3 sequence is 14 residues long. The DNA of the CDR3 is TGTGCCAGCAGCCAGAGGCTCACAACCGGGGAGCTGTTTTTT. It specifies CASSQRLTTGELFF.

V gene TRBV7-9 combines with J gene TRBJ1-6; D may be TRBD1 (6 bases). This CDR3 has 15 amino acids. Per the germline V gene, CDR1 is SEHNR and CDR2 is FQNEAQ (reference sequence). Trimming removed 1 base from V and 8 bases from J, with 12 bases in between. As DNA, the CDR3 is TGTGCCAGCAGCTTAGGGGAGGGGGGGGATTCACCCCTCCACTTT. Protein sequence: CASSLGEGGDSPLHF.

This CDR3 reads CASSGSSTDTQYF. The CDR3 DNA follows: TGTGCCAGCAGCGGTTCTAGCACAGATACGCAGTATTTT. This sequence joins TRBV9 and TRBJ2-3; D gene unclear. The germline V gene has CDR1 SGDLS and CDR2 YYNGEE. V was pared by 3 bases and J by 0 bases, with 5 bases between. The CDR3 is made up of 13 amino acids.

This clone has a handful of counts. The V gene is TRBV2, the J gene TRBJ2-5, with TRBD2 matching 13 bases. Germline values: CDR1 SNHLY, CDR2 FYNNEI. The CDR3 is 16 residues long. V was pared by 5 bases and J by 2 bases, with 5 bases of the junction left unmatched. In DNA form, the CDR3 reads TGTGCCAGCAGTAGACTAGCGGGGGGATTTCAAGAGACCCAGTACTTC. It codes for CASSRLAGGFQETQYF.

This chain joins TRBV5-4 and TRBJ2-5, with 11 positions matching TRBD1. V lost 4 bases and J lost 3; bases outside the gene matches: 5. The germline V gene encodes CDR1 SGHNT and CDR2 YYREEE (reference sequence). The CDR3 sequence is 15 residues long. CDR3 sequence (DNA): TGTGCCAGCAGCCGGGGACAGGGGGGGGAAGAGACCCAGTACTTC. This translates into CASSRGQGGEETQYF. The entire variable domain, with the rest obtained from reference TRBV5-4 and TRBJ2-5, is as follows: ETGVTQSPTHLIKTRGQQVTLRCSSQSGHNTVSWYQQALGQGPQFIFQYYREEENGRGNFPPRFSGLQFPNYSSELNVNALELDDSALYLCASSRGQGGEETQYFGPGTRLLVL.

The sample holds one count of this clone. The CDR3 is CASSRVRGSPFGDEQYF. The CDR3 coding sequence is TGTGCCAGCAGCCGGGTCCGTGGCAGCCCCTTCGGGGACGAGCAGTACTTC. V is TRBV28 and J is TRBJ2-7; a possible D gene is TRBD2 (5 bases). Germline CDR1 is MDHEN and CDR2 is SYDVKM. The V gene lost 6 bases and the J gene lost 5 bases, with 26 bases spanning the gap. The CDR3 sequence is 17 residues long.

This rearrangement joins TRBV4-3 to TRBJ2-7; 11 bases agree with TRBD2. Germline loops: CDR1 LGHNA, CDR2 YSLEER. J lost 4 bases, V lost 3 bases, and 5 bases had no gene match. The CDR3 loop spans 15 amino acids. In DNA form, the CDR3 reads TGCGCCAGCAGCCAGGGACTAGCGGCGTCTTACGAGCAGTACTTC. Translated: CASSQGLAASYEQYF.

This chain links TRBV5-1 with TRBJ1-6, with D unresolved. This CDR3 comprises 15 residues. Trimming pared 4 bases from V and 9 bases from J, leaving 17 bases between. The germline V gene has CDR1 SGHRS and CDR2 YFSETQ. This chain's CDR3 is CASSDETDKGSPLHF. The CDR3, as DNA: TGCGCCAGCAGCGATGAGACTGATAAAGGTTCACCCCTCCACTTT. The variable domain in full, with the rest retrieved from reference TRBV5-1 and TRBJ1-6, is KAGVTQTPRYLIKTRGQQVTLSCSPISGHRSVSWYQQTPGQGLQFLFEYFSETQRNKGNFPGRFSGRQFSNSRSEMNVSTLELGDSALYLCASSDETDKGSPLHFGNGTRLTVT.

Note on this clone: A read error may produce the germline difference seen at one junction end. This chain links TRBV7-9 with TRBJ2-2, with D possibly matching TRBD2 (5 bases). The CDR3 extends over 16 amino acids. CDR1 is SEHNR and CDR2 is FQNEAQ in the germline V gene (reference sequence). The CDR3 sequence is CSSSLYAGRDTGELFF. CDR3 nucleotide sequence: TGTTCCAGCAGCTTGTACGCGGGTCGGGACACCGGGGAGCTGTTTTTT.

V and J are TRBV5-5 and TRBJ2-2; TRBD2 matches at 7 bases. J was trimmed by 4 bases and V by 1 base; bases with no gene match: 4. Germline V lookup: CDR1 SGHKS, CDR2 YYEKEE (reference sequence). There are 15 residues in the CDR3. This CDR3 is CASSLMGGSTGELFF. As DNA, the CDR3 is TGTGCCAGCAGCTTGATGGGAGGGAGCACCGGGGAGCTGTTTTTT.

The rearrangement uses TRBV15 and TRBJ1-1; D remains ambiguous. Germline V gene sequence: CDR1 LNHNV, CDR2 YYDKDF (reference sequence). V was clipped by 0 bases and J by 4 bases, with 9 bases between them. The CDR3 loop spans 14 amino acids. CDR3 loop: CATSRDRRVTEAFF. The CDR3 bases are TGTGCCACCAGCAGAGATCGACGGGTCACTGAAGCTTTCTTT.

The chain recombines TRBV18 with TRBJ2-5; D is unclear. Looked up from germline, CDR1 is KGHSH and CDR2 is LQKENI. CDR3 length equals 13 residues. Trimming left V 3 bases short and J 4 bases short, with 9 bases between. CDR3 coding DNA: TGTGCCAGCTCACCGCCTGGGCCAGAGACCCAGTACTTC. Its protein product is CASSPPGPETQYF.

With respect to this clone: Other DNA sequences in the sample encode the same CDR3. This chain connects TRBV29-1 to TRBJ2-7; TRBD1 is a possible D gene (6 bases). This CDR3 is built from 11 residues. Germline CDR1 is SQVTM and CDR2 is ANQGSEA. V gave up 4 bases and J gave up 3 bases, with 7 bases separating them. The CDR3 DNA follows: TGCAGCGTTGTGGACAGCTACGAGCAGTACTTC. As protein: CSVVDSYEQYF.

The V gene is TRBV7-6, the J gene TRBJ2-7; 8 bases fit TRBD1. Germline CDR1 and CDR2: SGHVS and FNYEAQ. The J segment lost 4 bases and the V segment lost 1 base, leaving 6 bases of the junction unmatched. This CDR3 is 15 amino acids long. The DNA for the CDR3 is TGTGCCAGCAGCTTAGGGTTTGGACAGGGTTACGAGCAGTACTTC. This codes for CASSLGFGQGYEQYF.

J is TRBJ2-7 and V is TRBV6-6, with D possibly TRBD2 on 6 matching bases. Germline V gene data show CDR1 as MNHNY and CDR2 as SVGAGI (reference sequence). The CDR3 consists of 13 residues. The V end lost 2 bases, the J end lost 3 bases, and 8 bases lay between the germline ends. The CDR3 region is CASSYVEGYEQYF. The CDR3 nucleotides are TGTGCCAGCAGTTACGTGGAGGGCTACGAGCAGTACTTC.

The table lists this clone with a count of one. This chain links TRBV28 with TRBJ2-7; weak D call: TRBD2 (5 bases). CDR3 size: 13 residues. V shed 3 bases and J shed 4 bases, with 10 bases lying between them. CDR1 is MDHEN and CDR2 is SYDVKM in the germline V gene. The CDR3 here is CASSLASRYEQYF. The CDR3, as DNA: TGTGCCAGCAGTTTGGCTAGCAGGTACGAGCAGTACTTC.

This chain joins TRBV18 and TRBJ2-7, with TRBD2 matching over 7 bases. Trimming cost V 2 bases and J 6 bases; bases outside gene matches: 4. The CDR3 is 13 residues long. Germline CDR1 and CDR2: KGHSH and LQKENI. CDR3 DNA sequence: TGTGCCAGCTCACCAGCGGGAGAGGGCGAGCAGTACTTC. It yields the protein CASSPAGEGEQYF. The complete variable domain, with remaining parts taken from reference TRBV18 and TRBJ2-7, reads NAGVMQNPRHLVRRRGQEARLRCSPMKGHSHVYWYRQLPEEGLKFMVYLQKENIIDESGMPKERFSAEFPKEGPSILRIQQVVRGDSAAYFCASSPAGEGEQYFGPGTRLTVT.

This chain uses TRBV5-8 with TRBJ2-1; maybe TRBD2 (5 bases). Germline CDR1 SGHTS, CDR2 YDEGEE. V was clipped by 3 bases and J by 0 bases, with 10 bases between them. There are 15 residues in the CDR3. The CDR3 DNA reads as TGTGCCAGCAGCTCCGGACTGAACTCCTACAATGAGCAGTTCTTC. Protein sequence: CASSSGLNSYNEQFF.

The chain has TRBV27 and TRBJ2-7; D remains ambiguous. V lost 0 bases and J lost 4, with 16 bases in between. The CDR3 length is 16 residues. Germline V lookup: CDR1 MNHEY, CDR2 SMNVEV (reference sequence). CDR3 protein: CASSLSVPGVAYEQYF. The CDR3 DNA reads as TGTGCCAGCAGTTTATCGGTACCAGGCGTGGCATACGAGCAGTACTTC.